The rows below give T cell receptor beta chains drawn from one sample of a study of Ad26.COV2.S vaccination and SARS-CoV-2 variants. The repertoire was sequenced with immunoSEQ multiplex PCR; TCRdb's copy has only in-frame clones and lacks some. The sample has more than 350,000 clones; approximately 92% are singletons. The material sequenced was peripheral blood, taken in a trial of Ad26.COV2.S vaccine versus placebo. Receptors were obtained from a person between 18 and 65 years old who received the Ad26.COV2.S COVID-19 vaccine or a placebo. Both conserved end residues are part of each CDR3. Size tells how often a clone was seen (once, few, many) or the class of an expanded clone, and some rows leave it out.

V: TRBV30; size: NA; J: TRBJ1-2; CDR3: CADGQGGGYTF
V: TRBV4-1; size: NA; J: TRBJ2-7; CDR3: CASSQLPAGAYEQYF
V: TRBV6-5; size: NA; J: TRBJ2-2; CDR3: CASINSNTGELFF
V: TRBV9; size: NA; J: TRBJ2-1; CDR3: CASSGGDRGKNEQFF
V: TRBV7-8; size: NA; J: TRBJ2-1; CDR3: CASSFTGTGDKSEEFF
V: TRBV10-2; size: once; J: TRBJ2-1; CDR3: CASRTSHEQFF
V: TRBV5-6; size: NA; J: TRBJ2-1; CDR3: CASSRETGSEEQFF
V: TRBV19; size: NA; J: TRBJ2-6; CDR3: CASSIWTGGEFSGANVLTF
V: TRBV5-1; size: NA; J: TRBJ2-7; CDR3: CASSTGGGYEQYF
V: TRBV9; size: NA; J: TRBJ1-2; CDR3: CASRRDSANYGYTF
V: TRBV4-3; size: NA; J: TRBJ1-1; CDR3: CASSQTIWAENTEAFF
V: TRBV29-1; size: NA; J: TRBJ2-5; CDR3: CSVADGPLFQYF
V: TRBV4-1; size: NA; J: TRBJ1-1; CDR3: CASSQGDRGNTEAFF
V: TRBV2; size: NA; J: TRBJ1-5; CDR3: CASCLNSNQPQHF
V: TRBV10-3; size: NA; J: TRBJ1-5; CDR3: CAISESGQPQHF
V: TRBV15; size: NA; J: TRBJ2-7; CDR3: CATSGRGQFNSYEQYF
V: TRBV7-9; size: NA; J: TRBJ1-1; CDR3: CASGNRAEPFF
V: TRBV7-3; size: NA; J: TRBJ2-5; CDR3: CASSTLGGRGETQYF
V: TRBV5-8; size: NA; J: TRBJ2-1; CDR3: CASSLEFRATSSYNEQFF
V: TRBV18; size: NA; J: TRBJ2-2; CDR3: CASSQEETGELFF
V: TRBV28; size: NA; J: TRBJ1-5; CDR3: CASSPHGRGYGNQPQHF
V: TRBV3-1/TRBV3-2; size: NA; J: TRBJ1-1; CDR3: CASSQAGTATEAFF
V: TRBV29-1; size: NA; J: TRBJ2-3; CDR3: CSVGDYLVDTQYF
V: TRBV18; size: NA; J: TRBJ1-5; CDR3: CASSPSQGYNQPQHF
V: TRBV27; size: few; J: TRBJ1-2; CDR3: CASSLWAGLSEGYTF
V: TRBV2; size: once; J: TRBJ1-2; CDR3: CASSQGTWGYTF
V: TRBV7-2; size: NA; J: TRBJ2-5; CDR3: CASSLFYRDETQYF
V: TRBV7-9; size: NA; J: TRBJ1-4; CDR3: CASSRSQTNEKLFF
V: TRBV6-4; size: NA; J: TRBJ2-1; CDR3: CASRPSAGGPYNEQFF
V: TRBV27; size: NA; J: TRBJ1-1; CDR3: CASSIHTSPGRFTEAFF
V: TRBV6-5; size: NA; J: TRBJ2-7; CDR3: CASQRQWDDEQYF
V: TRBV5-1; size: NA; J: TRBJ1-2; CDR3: CASTISRGGQGSNRGGYTF
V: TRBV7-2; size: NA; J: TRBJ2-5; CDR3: CAGSQMSGGSIGETQYF
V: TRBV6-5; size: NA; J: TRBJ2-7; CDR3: CASSYSNSYEQYF
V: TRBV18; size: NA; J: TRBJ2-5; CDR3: CASSPRGQLYQETQYF
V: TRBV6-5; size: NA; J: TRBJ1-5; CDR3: CASSTGDRIGPQHF
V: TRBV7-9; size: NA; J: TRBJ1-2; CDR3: CASSPTHLDGYTF
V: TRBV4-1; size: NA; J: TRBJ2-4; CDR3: CASSPLASPQNIQYF
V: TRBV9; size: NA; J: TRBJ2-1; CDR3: CASSVIGAGEQFF
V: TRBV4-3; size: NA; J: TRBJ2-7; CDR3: CASSQDLTGGFFYPYEQYF
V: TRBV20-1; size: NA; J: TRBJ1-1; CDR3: CSAEGNTEAFF
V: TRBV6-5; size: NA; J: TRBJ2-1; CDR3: CASSLAGLLYNEQFF
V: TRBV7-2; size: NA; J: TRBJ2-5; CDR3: CASSLMTMETQYF
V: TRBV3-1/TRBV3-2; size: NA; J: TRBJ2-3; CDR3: CASKASGKDTQYF
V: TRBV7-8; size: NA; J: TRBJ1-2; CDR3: CASSLESSTGYGYTF
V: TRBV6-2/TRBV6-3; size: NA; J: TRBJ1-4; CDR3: CASSYSNSGASTNEKLFF
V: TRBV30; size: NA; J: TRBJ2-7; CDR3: CAWSLSYEQYF